This T cell receptor beta chain was sequenced in a study of blood T cell repertoires in COVID-19. Overall study context: COVID-19 samples collected from the United States, Italy and Spain covered acute and convalescent phases. PBMCs, B-cell-depleted T cells, or T cells were the source of the cDNA or gDNA that made up the material.

Original methodology: Reference gene primer amplification yielded estimated nucleated cell counts. Measured with immunoSEQ multiplex PCR; TCRdb has only the in-frame clones, and not every one. V and J calls and clone size are given by that table; D and trimming were obtained from the DNA. The data contain 200,000 to 250,000 clones, 83% of them singletons. V lost 4 bases and J lost 8; bases outside the gene matches: 9. CDR3 length: 15 amino acids. Germline V gene sequence: CDR1 LGHDT, CDR2 YNNKEL (reference sequence). The TCR sequence derives from a woman in her 70s with active or convalescent COVID-19. The genes are TRBV3-1 (or the pseudogene TRBV3-2) and TRBJ1-4, with 8 bases lining up with TRBD1. Specimen: peripheral blood. CDR3 coding DNA: TGTGCCAGCAGCCCTACCTGGACAGGGCCCGAAAAACTGTTTTTT. Translated, it gives CASSPTWTGPEKLFF.